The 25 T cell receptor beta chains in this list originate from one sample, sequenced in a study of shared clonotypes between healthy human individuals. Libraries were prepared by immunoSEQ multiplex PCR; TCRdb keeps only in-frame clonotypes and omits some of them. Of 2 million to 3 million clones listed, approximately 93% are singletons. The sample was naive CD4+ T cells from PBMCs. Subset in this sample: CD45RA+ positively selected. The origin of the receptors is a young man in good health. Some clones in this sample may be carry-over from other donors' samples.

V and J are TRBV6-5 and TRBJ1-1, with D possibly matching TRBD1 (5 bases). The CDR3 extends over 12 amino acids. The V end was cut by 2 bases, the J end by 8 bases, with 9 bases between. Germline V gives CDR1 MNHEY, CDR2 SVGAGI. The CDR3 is CASSYATAEAFF. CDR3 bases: TGTGCCAGCAGTTACGCGACAGCGGAAGCTTTCTTT.

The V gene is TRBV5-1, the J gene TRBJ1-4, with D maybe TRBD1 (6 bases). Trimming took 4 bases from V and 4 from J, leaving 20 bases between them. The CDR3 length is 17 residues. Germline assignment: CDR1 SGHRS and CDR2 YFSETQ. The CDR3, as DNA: TGCGCCAGCAGCCCCCCCGGAGGGGGGCTTAGTAATGAAAAACTGTTTTTT. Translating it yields CASSPPGGGLSNEKLFF. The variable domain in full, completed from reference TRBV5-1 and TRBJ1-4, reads KAGVTQTPRYLIKTRGQQVTLSCSPISGHRSVSWYQQTPGQGLQFLFEYFSETQRNKGNFPGRFSGRQFSNSRSEMNVSTLELGDSALYLCASSPPGGGLSNEKLFFGSGTQLSVL.

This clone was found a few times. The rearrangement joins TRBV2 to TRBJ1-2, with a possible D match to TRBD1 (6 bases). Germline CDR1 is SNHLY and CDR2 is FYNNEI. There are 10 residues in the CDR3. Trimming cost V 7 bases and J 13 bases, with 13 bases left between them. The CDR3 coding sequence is TGTGCCAGCATTAAGGGGGTTAGCACCTTC. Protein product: CASIKGVSTF.

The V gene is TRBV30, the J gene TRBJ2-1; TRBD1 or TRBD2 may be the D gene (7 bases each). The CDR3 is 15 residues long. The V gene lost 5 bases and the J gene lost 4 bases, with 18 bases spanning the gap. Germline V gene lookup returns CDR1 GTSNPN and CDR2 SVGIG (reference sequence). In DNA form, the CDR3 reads TGTGCCTGGGACCGGGGACAGCGGGGTTACAATGAGCAGTTCTTC. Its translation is CAWDRGQRGYNEQFF.

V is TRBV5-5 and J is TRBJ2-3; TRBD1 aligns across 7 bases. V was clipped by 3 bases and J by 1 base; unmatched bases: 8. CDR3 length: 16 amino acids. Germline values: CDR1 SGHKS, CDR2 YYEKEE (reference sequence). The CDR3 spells CASSWDAQGRTDTQYF. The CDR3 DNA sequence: TGTGCCAGCAGCTGGGACGCACAGGGGCGCACAGATACGCAGTATTTT.

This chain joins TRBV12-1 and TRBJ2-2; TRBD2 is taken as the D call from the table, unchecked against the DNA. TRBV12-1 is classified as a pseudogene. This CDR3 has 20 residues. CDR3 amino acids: CASRQTGTWREGPDTGELFF. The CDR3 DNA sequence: TGTGCCAGCAGACAAACCGGGACTTGGCGGGAGGGCCCGGACACCGGGGAGCTGTTTTTT.

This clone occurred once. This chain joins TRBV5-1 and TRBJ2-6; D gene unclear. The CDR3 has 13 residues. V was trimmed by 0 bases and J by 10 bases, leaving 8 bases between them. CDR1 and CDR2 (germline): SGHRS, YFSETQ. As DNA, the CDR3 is TGCGCCAGCAGCTTGGATCCGGTAAACGTCCTGACTTTC. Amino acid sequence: CASSLDPVNVLTF.

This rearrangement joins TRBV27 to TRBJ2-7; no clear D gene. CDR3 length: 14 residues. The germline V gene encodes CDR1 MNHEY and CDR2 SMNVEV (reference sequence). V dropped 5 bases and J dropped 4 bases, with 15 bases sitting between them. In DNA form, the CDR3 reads TGTGCCAGCAGTCTGGATCGCGAGAGGTACGAGCAGTACTTC. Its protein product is CASSLDRERYEQYF.

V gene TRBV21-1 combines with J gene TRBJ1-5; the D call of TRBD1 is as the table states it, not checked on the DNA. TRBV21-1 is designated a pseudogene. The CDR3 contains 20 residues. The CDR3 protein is CASSKTGTEITQGFNQPQHF. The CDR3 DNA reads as TGTGCCAGCAGCAAGACCGGGACAGAGATCACTCAAGGGTTCAATCAGCCCCAGCATTTT.

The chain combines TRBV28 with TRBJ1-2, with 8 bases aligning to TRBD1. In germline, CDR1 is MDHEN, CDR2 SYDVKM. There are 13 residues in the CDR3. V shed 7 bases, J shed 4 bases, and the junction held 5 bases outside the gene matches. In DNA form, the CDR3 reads TGTGCCAGCAAACAGGGGGGGACCTATGGCTACACCTTC. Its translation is CASKQGGTYGYTF.

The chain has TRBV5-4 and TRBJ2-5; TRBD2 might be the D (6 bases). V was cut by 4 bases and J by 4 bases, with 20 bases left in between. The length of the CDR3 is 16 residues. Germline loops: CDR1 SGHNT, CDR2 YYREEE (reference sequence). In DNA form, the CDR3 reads TGTGCCAGCAGCGTCTGGGGGAGGAGGGCCTCAGAGACCCAGTACTTC. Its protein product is CASSVWGRRASETQYF.

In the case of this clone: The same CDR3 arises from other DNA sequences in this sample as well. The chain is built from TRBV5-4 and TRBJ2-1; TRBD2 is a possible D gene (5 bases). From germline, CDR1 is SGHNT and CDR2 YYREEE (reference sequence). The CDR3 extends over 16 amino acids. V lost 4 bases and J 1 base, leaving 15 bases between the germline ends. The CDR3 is CASSLLGRGSYNEQFF. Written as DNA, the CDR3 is TGTGCCAGCAGCCTACTAGGCCGGGGATCCTACAATGAGCAGTTCTTC. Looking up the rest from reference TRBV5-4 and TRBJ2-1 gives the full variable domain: ETGVTQSPTHLIKTRGQQVTLRCSSQSGHNTVSWYQQALGQGPQFIFQYYREEENGRGNFPPRFSGLQFPNYSSELNVNALELDDSALYLCASSLLGRGSYNEQFFGPGTRLTVL.

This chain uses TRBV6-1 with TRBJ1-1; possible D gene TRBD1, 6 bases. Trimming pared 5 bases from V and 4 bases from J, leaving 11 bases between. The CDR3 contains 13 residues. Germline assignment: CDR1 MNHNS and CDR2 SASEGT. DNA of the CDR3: TGTGCCAGCAGTCAACAGGGAACCACTGAAGCTTTCTTT. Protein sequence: CASSQQGTTEAFF.

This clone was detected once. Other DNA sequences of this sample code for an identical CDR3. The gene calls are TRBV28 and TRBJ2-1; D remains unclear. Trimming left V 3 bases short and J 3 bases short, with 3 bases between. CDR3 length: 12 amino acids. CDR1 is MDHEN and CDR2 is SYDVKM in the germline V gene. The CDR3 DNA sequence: TGTGCCAGCAGTTTGCTCTACAATGAGCAGTTCTTC. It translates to CASSLLYNEQFF.

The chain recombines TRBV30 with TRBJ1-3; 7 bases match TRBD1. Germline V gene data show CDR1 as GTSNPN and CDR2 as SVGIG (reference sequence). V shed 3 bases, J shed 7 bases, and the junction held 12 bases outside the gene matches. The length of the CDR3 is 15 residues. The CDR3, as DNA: TGTGCCTGGAGCAGACAGGGCCTAATGCGGAACACCATATATTTT. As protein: CAWSRQGLMRNTIYF. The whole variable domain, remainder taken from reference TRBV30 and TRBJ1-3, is SQTIHQWPATLVQPVGSPLSLECTVEGTSNPNLYWYRQAAGRGLQLLFYSVGIGQISSEVPQNLSASRPQDRQFILSSKKLLLSDSGFYLCAWSRQGLMRNTIYFGEGSWLTVV.

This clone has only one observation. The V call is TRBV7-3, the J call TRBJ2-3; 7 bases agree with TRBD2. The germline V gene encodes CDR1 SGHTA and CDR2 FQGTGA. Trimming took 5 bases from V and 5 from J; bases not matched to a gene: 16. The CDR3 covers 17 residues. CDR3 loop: CASSLYSSGSSEDTQYF. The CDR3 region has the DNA TGTGCCAGCAGCCTATACTCTAGCGGAAGTTCAGAAGATACGCAGTATTTT.

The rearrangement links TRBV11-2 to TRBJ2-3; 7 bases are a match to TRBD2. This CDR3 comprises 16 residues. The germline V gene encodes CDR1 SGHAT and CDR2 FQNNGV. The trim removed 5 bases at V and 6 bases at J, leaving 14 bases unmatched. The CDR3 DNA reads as TGTGCCAGCAGCACGCAGCGGGATTGGAGTGTGGATACGCAGTATTTT. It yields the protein CASSTQRDWSVDTQYF.

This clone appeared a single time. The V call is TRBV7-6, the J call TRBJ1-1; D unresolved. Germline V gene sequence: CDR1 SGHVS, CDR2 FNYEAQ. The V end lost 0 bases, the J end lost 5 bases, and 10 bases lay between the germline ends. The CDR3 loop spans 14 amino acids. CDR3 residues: CASSLAFEGTEAFF. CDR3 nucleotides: TGTGCCAGCAGCTTAGCGTTTGAGGGTACTGAAGCTTTCTTT.

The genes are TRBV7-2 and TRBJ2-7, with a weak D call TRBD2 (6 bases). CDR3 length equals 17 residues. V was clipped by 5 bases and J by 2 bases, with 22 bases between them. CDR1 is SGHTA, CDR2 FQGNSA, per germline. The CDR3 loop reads CASSPDWGEKAAYEQYF. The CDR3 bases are TGTGCCAGCAGCCCTGATTGGGGGGAGAAGGCAGCCTACGAGCAGTACTTC.

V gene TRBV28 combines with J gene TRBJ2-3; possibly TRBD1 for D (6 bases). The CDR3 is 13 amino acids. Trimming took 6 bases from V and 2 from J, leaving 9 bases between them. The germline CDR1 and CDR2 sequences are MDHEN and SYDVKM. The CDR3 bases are TGTGCCAGCAGGGCAGGGGCCACAGATACGCAGTATTTT. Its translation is CASRAGATDTQYF.

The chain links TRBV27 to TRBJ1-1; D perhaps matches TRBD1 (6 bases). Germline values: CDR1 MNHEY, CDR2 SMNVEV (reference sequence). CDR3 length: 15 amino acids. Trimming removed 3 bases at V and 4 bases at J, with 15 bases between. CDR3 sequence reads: CASSFVSQGSTEAFF. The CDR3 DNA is TGTGCCAGCAGTTTCGTGTCTCAGGGGTCCACTGAAGCTTTCTTT.

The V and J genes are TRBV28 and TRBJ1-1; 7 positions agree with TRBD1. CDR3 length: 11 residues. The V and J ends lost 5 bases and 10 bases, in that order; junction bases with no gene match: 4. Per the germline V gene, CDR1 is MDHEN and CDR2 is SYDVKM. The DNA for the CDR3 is TGTGCCAGCAGTACAGGGGCAGGAGCTTTCTTT. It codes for CASSTGAGAFF.

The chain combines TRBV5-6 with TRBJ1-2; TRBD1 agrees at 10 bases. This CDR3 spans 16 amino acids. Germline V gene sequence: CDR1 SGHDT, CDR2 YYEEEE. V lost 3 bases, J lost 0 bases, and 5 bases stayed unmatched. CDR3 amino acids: CASSSGTGDANYGYTF. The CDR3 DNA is TGTGCCAGCAGCTCCGGGACAGGGGACGCTAACTATGGCTACACCTTC.

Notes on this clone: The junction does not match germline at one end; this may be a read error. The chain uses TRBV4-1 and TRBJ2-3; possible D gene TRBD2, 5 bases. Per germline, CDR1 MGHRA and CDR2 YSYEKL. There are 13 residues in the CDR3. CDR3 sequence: CASSPPGLGMKNF. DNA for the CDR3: TGCGCCAGCAGCCCCCCCGGACTGGGAATGAAGAATTTT.

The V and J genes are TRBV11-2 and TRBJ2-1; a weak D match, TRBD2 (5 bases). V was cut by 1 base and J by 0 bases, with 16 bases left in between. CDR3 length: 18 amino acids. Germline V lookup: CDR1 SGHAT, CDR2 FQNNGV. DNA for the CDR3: TGTGCCAGCAGCTTAGTACCAGCGGACCGGAGCTCCTACAATGAGCAGTTCTTC. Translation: CASSLVPADRSSYNEQFF.